This TCR beta chain was obtained from a study of shared clonotypes between healthy human individuals. Overall study: Per donor, CD8 memory used one plate, CD8 naive used two, CD4 memory used three and CD4 naive used three. Study-level findings and limits: Naive subsets, compared against memory subsets, generally had larger estimated richness values.

Germline V gene sequence: CDR1 LNHDA, CDR2 SQIVND (reference sequence). Between the trimmed V and J ends, which lost 1 base and 4 bases, there was a span of 10 bases. The CDR3 consists of 14 residues. TCRdb's table, derived via immunoSEQ multiplex PCR, lists solely in-frame clones and lacks some. The sample shows some 1,900,000 clones, less than 95% of them seen only once. As to this clone: Its specificity is unknown.

The naive CD8 population came from CD45RO-negative cells selected for CCR7, without terminally differentiated effector memory CD45RA+ cells. The origin of this receptor is a man in his late teens or twenties in good health. The sample comprised naive CD8+ T cells sorted from blood. The rearrangement joins TRBV19 to TRBJ1-2; tentative D call: TRBD1 (5 bases). DNA of the CDR3: TGTGCCAGTAGTATAGGACAGCCCCTCTATGGCTACACCTTC. Its protein product is CASSIGQPLYGYTF.